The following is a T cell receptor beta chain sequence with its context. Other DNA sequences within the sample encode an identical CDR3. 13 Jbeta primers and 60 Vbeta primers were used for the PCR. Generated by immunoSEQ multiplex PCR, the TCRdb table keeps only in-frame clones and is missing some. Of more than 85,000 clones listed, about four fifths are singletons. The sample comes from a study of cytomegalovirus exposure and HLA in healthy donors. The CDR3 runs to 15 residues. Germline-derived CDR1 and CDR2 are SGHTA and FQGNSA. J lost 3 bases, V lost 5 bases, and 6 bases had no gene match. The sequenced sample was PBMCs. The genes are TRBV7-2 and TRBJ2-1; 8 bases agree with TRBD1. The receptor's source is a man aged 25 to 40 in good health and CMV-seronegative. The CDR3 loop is CASSLDRGSYNEQFF. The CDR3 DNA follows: TGTGCCAGCAGCCTAGACAGGGGAAGCTACAATGAGCAGTTCTTC. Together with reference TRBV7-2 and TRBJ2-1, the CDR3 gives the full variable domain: GAGVSQSPSNKVTEKGKDVELRCDPISGHTALYWYRQSLGQGLEFLIYFQGNSAPDKSGLPSDRFSAERTGGSVSTLTIQRTQQEDSAVYLCASSLDRGSYNEQFFGPGTRLTVL.